The sequence of this T cell receptor beta chain was determined in a study of T cells in Graves' hyperthyroidism and ophthalmopathy. Findings and limits, study-wide: Ophthalmopathy was model-predicted a median about six months pre-onset. Ophthalmopathy stood apart from stable hyperthyroidism in a 13 V-J model.

This clonotype was recorded many times. Its antigen is undetermined. CDR1 and CDR2 from the germline V gene are DFQATT and SNEGSKA (reference sequence). The CDR3 has 14 residues. The V end lost 5 bases, the J end lost 4 bases, and 15 bases lay between the germline ends. Diagnoses rested on clinical symptoms, serum thyroxine and TRAb, thyroid ultrasound and orbital computed tomography. The TCR beta CDR3 regions underwent amplification using RNA transcripts as the source. First-round RT-PCR targeting the TCR CDR3 was performed with the HTBI primer set. TCRdb recomputed calls from the multiplex PCR reads with MiXCR, one row per CDR3 protein. The sample includes approximately 520,000 distinct CDR3 sequences, around 24% of them seen just once.

The genes are TRBV20-1 and TRBJ1-3; maybe TRBD1 (5 bases). This sequence originates from a woman aged 30 to 39 with Graves' ophthalmopathy. The sequencing input was blood. This CDR3 reads CSAPLGTVGNTIYF. DNA of the CDR3: TGCAGTGCTCCCCTTGGGACCGTAGGAAACACCATATATTTT.